The sequence of this T cell receptor (beta chain) was determined in a study of Ad26.COV2.S vaccination and SARS-CoV-2 variants. The CDR3 covers 12 residues. Germline CDR1 and CDR2: SQVTM and ANQGSEA. Trimming removed 4 bases from V and 3 bases from J, with 9 bases in between. The treatment: roughly 19 received Ad26.COV2.S at low or high dose, single or two shots; several received placebo; per-sample allocation not given. Sampling occurred on day 63 after the first vaccine or placebo injection. Expression of Wuhan-strain SARS-CoV-2 spike came from the Ad26 vector that formed the vaccine. Sequencing used immunoSEQ multiplex PCR; TCRdb keeps in-frame clones, though not all of them. This table has roughly 410,000 clones, 80% to 90% appearing once.

This TCR derives from a person between 18 and 60 years old who received the Ad26.COV2.S COVID-19 vaccine or a placebo. Sequencing was performed on peripheral blood, taken in a trial of Ad26.COV2.S vaccine versus placebo. The genes are TRBV29-1 and TRBJ1-2; D might be TRBD1 (6 bases). The CDR3 DNA reads TGCAGCGTTGCCCGGACAGACTATGGCTACACCTTC. It specifies CSVARTDYGYTF.